This TCR beta chain was sequenced in a study of T cells in localized non-small cell lung cancer. TCRdb's table, derived via immunoSEQ multiplex PCR, lists solely in-frame clones and lacks some. Counted here are about 22,000 clones, less than 90% occurring once; the ten biggest clones make up over 20%. J lost 5 bases, V lost 1 base, and 1 base had no gene match. The CDR3 has 13 amino acids. Germline-derived CDR1 and CDR2 are MGHRA and YSYEKL. Study conclusions and caveats: A median of about 58 of the top 100 tumor clones appeared in adjacent lung, which was paired and uninvolved.

About this clone: Its antigen is undetermined.

The rearrangement links TRBV4-1 to TRBJ2-7; 8 bases line up with TRBD1. The sample in question was PBMCs, obtained before any cancer treatment. The origin of this receptor is a man aged 40-75 years with stage II squamous cell lung carcinoma. The CDR3 protein is CASSQGTGNEQYF. The CDR3 DNA is TGCGCCAGCAGCCAAGGGACAGGGAACGAGCAGTACTTC.